The source of this TCR beta chain is a study of T cells in Graves' hyperthyroidism and ophthalmopathy (dated by TCRdb to between 2019 and 2020). For the study in its entirety: Peripheral blood samples were taken at the time of initial diagnosis, prior to any treatment. TCR V-J signatures able to tell the groups apart were searched for in a discovery cohort of some 100 patients, of whom around 43 had Graves' ophthalmopathy and around 58 had stable Graves' hyperthyroidism. Prospective prediction of ophthalmopathy was tested in an independent validation cohort consisting of fewer than 20 hyperthyroidism patients and 15 to 17 patients who later progressed to ophthalmopathy. The approximately 95 discovery patients were divided at random into training and test sets in a 7:3 ratio. In more than 5 Graves' hyperthyroidism patients, the study also compared T-cell repertoires from thyroid tissue with T-cell repertoires from blood. Following sampling, methimazole starting at 30 mg daily was given to hyperthyroidism patients, and high-dose intravenous methylprednisolone was given to ophthalmopathy patients. According to the paper, TCR Vbeta CDR3 sequencing was carried out on over 130 peripheral blood samples, which came from approximately 43 ophthalmopathy, approximately 72 hyperthyroidism and some 17 progressor patients.

Points the paper makes about the study in general: Blood samples also contained most of the expanded thyroid clonotypes (frequency above 0.001), which suggests that blood repertoires may reflect thyroid immune responses. A 13 V-J signature model separated ophthalmopathy from stable hyperthyroidism, with about 90% sensitivity and roughly 84% specificity in cross-validation and 80%/75% in testing. During validation, the model predicted progression to ophthalmopathy a median of about 5.9 months ahead of onset, with approximately 71% sensitivity and almost 75% specificity. No statistical method was used to set the sample size in advance, and investigators knew the group allocation.

Trimming accounts for 10 bases at V and 14 bases at J, while the number of junction bases matched to no gene is 8. Including cysteine and phenylalanine, the CDR3 has 11 amino acids. Solely the CDR3 DNA is kept, with 33 bases framed from the first base. The TCR beta CDR3 regions were amplified from RNA transcripts. The first round of RT-PCR for the TCR CDR3 was performed with the HTBI primer set and the Qiagen OneStep RT-PCR kit. Libraries were constructed in a second round of multiplex PCR, after which size selection and purification were carried out. Paired-end sequencing of the libraries was performed with 100 bp reads on an Illumina HiSeq2000. The study's processing was this. Raw data were processed with SOAPnuke, discarding reads with adapters, uncalled bases, mean Phred below 15, or no exact constant-primer or identifier match. COPE v1.2.5 was used to merge high-quality paired reads, and clonotypes were defined as unique nucleotide sequences. MiTCR v1.1 was used to align clonotypes to the IMGT TRBV, TRBD and TRBJ reference segments. Only V-J combinations with frequency above 0.0001, covering about 99% of repertoires, were analysed. A TCS score was defined as the ratio of F50 (clonal expansion) to E x V (chaos), with BLOSUM62-based TCRdist applied between CDR3 peptides within each V-J. Welch's t-statistics and random forest reduced just over 500 V-J features to about 13, which were used in a naive Bayes classifier (R e1071). The raw public reads went through TCRdb reprocessing: fastp at Q25, MiXCR clone calling, in-frame beta chains kept. Identical CDR3 protein sequences are pooled into one entry, listed with their most common genes and DNA. What appears here as the V and J calls and clone size reflects TCRdb's work, not the paper's. This sample holds 350,000 to 450,000 distinct CDR3 sequences; 11% to 15% were observed only once. The ten largest account for 25% to 30% of the sample.

Ophthalmopathy patients had moderately to severely active disease, Clinical Activity Score of at least 3, NOSPECS grade of at least 4, and duration under 3 months. The study excluded patients with uncontrolled infections, other autoimmune diseases, pregnancy or lactation. Clinical symptoms, serum thyroxine and TRAb, thyroid ultrasound, and orbital computed tomography formed the basis for the diagnoses. PBMCs were isolated from more than 9 ml of fresh peripheral blood by Ficoll-Paque density gradient centrifugation. Trizol reagent was used to extract total RNA, and RNA quality was then checked on an Agilent 2100 Bioanalyzer. This clonotype was counted once. The antigen it recognizes is unknown. Base qualities are not recorded, but no much larger clone differs from it by a single base. One read amounts to weak evidence.

The TCR was taken from a man aged 45-65 years with Graves' ophthalmopathy. Sequenced: blood. This receptor chain uses TRBV12-3 or TRBV12-4 and TRBJ2-3; a stretch of 11 junction bases matches TRBD2. The bases read TGTGCCACGGTATCTAGCGGGAGGTGGTATTTT. Translated, this is CATVSSGRWYF.